Listed below are T cell receptor beta chains from one sample, sequenced in a study of T cells in Graves' hyperthyroidism and ophthalmopathy. From the multiplex PCR reads, TCRdb called clonotypes with MiXCR, one entry per CDR3 protein. Found here are approximately 640,000 distinct CDR3 sequences, around 16% of them singletons; the top ten hold roughly a sixth. The sample consisted of blood. The receptor source for this set is a man aged 50-60 years with Graves' hyperthyroidism. Both conserved end residues are part of each CDR3. A D gene is named only where the DNA matches it firmly. Rows give clone size only sometimes, using once, few, many, or a class for an expanded clone.

cdr3_length	v_call	j_call	d_call	clone_size	cdr3_aa	cdr3_nt
12	TRBV29-1	TRBJ1-2	-	-	CSVEPGTYGYTF	TGCAGCGTTGAGCCAGGGACTTATGGCTACACCTTC
17	TRBV20-1	TRBJ2-7	TRBD2	few	CSAREPPSGTSSYEQYF	TGCAGTGCTAGAGAGCCCCCTAGTGGGACTAGCAGTTACGAGCAGTACTTC
16	TRBV5-8	TRBJ2-2	-	many	CASSLAGGEDTGELFF	TGTGCCAGCAGCTTGGCCGGCGGAGAAGACACCGGGGAGCTGTTTTTT
18	TRBV6-2/TRBV6-3	TRBJ2-1	TRBD2	few	CASSYSGLAGGIRNEQFF	TGTGCCAGCAGTTACTCGGGACTAGCGGGAGGTATTAGGAATGAGCAGTTCTTC
15	TRBV20-1	TRBJ2-7	TRBD2	-	CSARGGTNRFDEQYF	TGCAGTGCTAGGGGGGGGACTAATAGGTTCGACGAGCAGTACTTC
15	TRBV27	TRBJ1-1	-	few	CASSLLGHMNTEAFF	TGTGCCAGCAGTTTATTGGGACACATGAACACTGAAGCTTTCTTT
15	TRBV19	TRBJ2-1	-	many	CASSITGRTYNEQFF	TGTGCCAGTAGTATTACGGGACGCACCTACAATGAGCAGTTCTTC
16	TRBV2	TRBJ2-1	-	few	CASSEGWLDNYNEQFF	TGTGCCAGCAGTGAAGGTTGGTTAGATAACTACAATGAGCAGTTCTTC
14	TRBV28	TRBJ2-3	-	-	CASSRTKVQDTQYF	TGTGCCAGCAGTCGGACTAAAGTACAAGATACGCAGTATTTT
15	TRBV7-8	TRBJ2-5	-	-	CASSLERIPQETQYF	TGTGCCAGCAGCTTAGAGCGCATACCTCAAGAGACCCAGTACTTC
15	TRBV28	TRBJ2-5	-	few	CASSFLHDTGETQYF	TGTGCCAGCAGTTTTCTCCATGACACAGGGGAGACCCAGTACTTC
14	TRBV28	TRBJ1-1	-	many	CASSLPQGNTEAFF	TGTGCCAGCAGTTTACCTCAGGGGAACACTGAAGCTTTCTTT
13	TRBV11-2	TRBJ2-7	-	many	CASSLDSIYEQYF	TGTGCCAGCAGCTTGGACAGTATCTACGAGCAGTACTTC
15	TRBV20-1	TRBJ2-1	-	-	CSARDLGTIYNEQFF	TGCAGTGCTAGAGATTTGGGGACAATATACAATGAGCAGTTCTTC
15	TRBV6-5	TRBJ2-3	TRBD2	-	CASSSGGSYTDTQYF	TGTGCCAGCAGTTCGGGGGGATCTTACACAGATACGCAGTATTTT
15	TRBV28	TRBJ1-1	-	many	CASSFGLLEGTEAFF	TGTGCCAGCAGTTTCGGGCTTCTTGAGGGCACTGAAGCTTTCTTT
15	TRBV3-1	TRBJ2-5	-	few	CASSQTPGEGETQYF	TGTGCCAGCAGCCAAACCCCAGGGGAGGGAGAGACCCAGTACTTC
15	TRBV6-1	TRBJ1-4	-	-	CASSNRGTPTQKLFF	TGTGCCAGCAGCAACCGGGGGACCCCAACTCAGAAACTGTTTTTT
14	TRBV2	TRBJ1-5	-	many	CASSGRTDNQPQHF	TGTGCCAGCAGCGGCAGGACAGACAATCAGCCCCAGCATTTT
14	TRBV2	TRBJ2-5	-	few	CATRGGAGRETQYF	TGTGCCACAAGAGGAGGCGCGGGGAGAGAGACCCAGTACTTC
15	TRBV5-8	TRBJ1-6	-	many	CASSLEQGHNSPLHF	TGTGCCAGCAGCTTGGAGCAGGGACATAATTCACCCCTCCACTTT
16	TRBV18	TRBJ1-3	TRBD1	many	CASSPGQGSSGNTIYF	TGTGCCAGCTCACCGGGACAGGGGAGCTCTGGAAACACCATATATTTT
16	TRBV13	TRBJ2-2	-	-	CTSSPRGTWDTGELFF	TGTACCAGCAGCCCCCGGGGGACGTGGGACACCGGGGAGCTGTTTTTT
15	TRBV7-3	TRBJ1-2	-	many	CASSLMIGKGYGYTF	TGTGCCAGCAGCTTAATGATCGGGAAGGGCTATGGCTACACCTTC
14	TRBV30	TRBJ2-7	TRBD1	many	CAWSPGQAVDEQYF	TGTGCCTGGAGTCCGGGACAGGCCGTAGACGAGCAGTACTTC
12	TRBV5-1	TRBJ2-1	-	many	CASRYAPNEQFF	TGCGCCAGCAGGTATGCCCCCAATGAGCAGTTCTTC
12	TRBV5-1	TRBJ2-7	-	-	CASSFEGDEQYF	TGCGCCAGCAGCTTCGAAGGCGACGAGCAGTACTTC
15	TRBV6-1	TRBJ2-1	TRBD1	many	CASRGQGVEYNEQFF	TGTGCCAGCAGGGGACAGGGAGTAGAATACAATGAGCAGTTCTTC
14	TRBV2	TRBJ2-1	-	many	CASSGDSDYNEQFF	TGTGCCAGCAGTGGTGATAGCGACTACAATGAGCAGTTCTTC
15	TRBV2	TRBJ2-5	TRBD2	many	CASSETSVPQETQYF	TGTGCCAGCAGTGAGACTAGCGTCCCACAAGAGACCCAGTACTTC
13	TRBV27	TRBJ2-5	TRBD2	many	CASTSAGGETQYF	TGTGCCAGCACTTCAGCGGGAGGAGAGACCCAGTACTTC
16	TRBV12-3/TRBV12-4	TRBJ1-5	TRBD1	-	CASSPGQGWINQPQHF	TGTGCCAGCTCACCGGGACAGGGGTGGATAAACCAGCCCCAGCATTTT
17	TRBV2	TRBJ2-1	-	few	CASSGGPGRNSYNEQLF	TGTGCCAGCAGTGGGGGGCCCGGGAGGAACTCCTACAATGAGCAGCTCTTC
14	TRBV20-1	TRBJ2-3	-	-	CSARVRGKTDTQYF	TGCAGTGCTAGAGTTAGGGGGAAGACAGATACGCAGTATTTT
14	TRBV6-1	TRBJ2-7	-	many	CASSDSPPRIEQYF	TGTGCCAGCAGTGATTCGCCTCCACGGATCGAGCAGTACTTC
15	TRBV7-8	TRBJ2-5	TRBD1	many	CASSSLQGVWETQYF	TGTGCCAGCAGCTCATTACAGGGGGTGTGGGAGACCCAGTACTTC
20	TRBV14	TRBJ1-1	-	many	CASSQPRRGLLRTMNTEAFF	TGTGCCAGCAGCCAACCCCGCCGGGGCCTCCTGCGAACCATGAACACTGAAGCTTTCTTT
16	TRBV28	TRBJ2-3	TRBD2	many	CASSRGLAGSTDTQYF	TGTGCCAGCAGCCGTGGACTAGCGGGGAGCACAGATACGCAGTATTTT
16	TRBV6-2/TRBV6-3	TRBJ2-7	TRBD2	many	CASSSPGLAGKGEQYF	TGTGCCAGCAGTTCTCCGGGACTAGCGGGAAAGGGTGAGCAGTACTTC
15	TRBV20-1	TRBJ2-2	-	few	CSADRAGQLTGELFF	TGCAGTGCTGACAGGGCGGGACAGCTCACCGGGGAGCTGTTTTTT
16	TRBV19	TRBJ1-5	TRBD1	few	CASSISGGTSNQPQHF	TGTGCCAGTAGTATTTCAGGGGGCACTAGCAATCAGCCCCAGCATTTT
16	TRBV5-5	TRBJ2-3	TRBD2	few	CASSLGLASSTDTQYF	TGTGCCAGCAGCTTGGGACTAGCGTCTAGCACAGATACGCAGTATTTT
15	TRBV5-1	TRBJ2-3	-	-	CASSLPGLSSDSQYF	TGCGCCAGCAGCCTACCGGGCCTTAGCTCAGATTCGCAGTATTTT
13	TRBV2	TRBJ1-2	-	-	CASSDFLSDGYTF	TGTGCCAGCAGTGACTTCCTGAGCGATGGCTACACCTTC
16	TRBV11-2	TRBJ2-5	TRBD2	-	CASSLTLAVKQETQYF	TGTGCCAGCAGCTTAACCCTAGCGGTCAAACAAGAGACCCAGTACTTC
15	TRBV27	TRBJ2-1	TRBD2	many	CASSSGTMFGDEQFF	TGTGCCAGCAGTTCAGGGACTATGTTTGGGGATGAGCAGTTCTTC